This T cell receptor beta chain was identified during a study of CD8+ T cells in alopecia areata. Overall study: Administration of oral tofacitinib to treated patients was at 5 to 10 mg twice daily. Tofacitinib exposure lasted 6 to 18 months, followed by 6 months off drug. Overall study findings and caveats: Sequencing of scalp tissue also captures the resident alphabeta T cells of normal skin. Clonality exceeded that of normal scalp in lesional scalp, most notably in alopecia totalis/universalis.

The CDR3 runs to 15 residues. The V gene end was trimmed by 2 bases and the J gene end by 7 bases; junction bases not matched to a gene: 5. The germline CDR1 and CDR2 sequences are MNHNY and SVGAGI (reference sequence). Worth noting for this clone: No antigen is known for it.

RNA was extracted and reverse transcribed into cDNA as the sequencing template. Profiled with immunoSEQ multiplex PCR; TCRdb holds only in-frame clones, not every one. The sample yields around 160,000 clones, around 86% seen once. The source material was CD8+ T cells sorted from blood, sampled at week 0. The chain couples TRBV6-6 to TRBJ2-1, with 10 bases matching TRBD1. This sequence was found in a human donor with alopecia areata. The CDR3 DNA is TGTGCCAGCAGTTACCCCGGGACAGGGGTGAATGAGCAGTTCTTC. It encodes CASSYPGTGVNEQFF.